These T cell receptor beta chains were read from a single sample in a study of blood T cell repertoires in COVID-19. Clones were read by immunoSEQ multiplex PCR, and TCRdb kept only the in-frame ones, dropping some. Here the sample spans around 230,000 clones, roughly nine tenths being singletons. Input material: peripheral blood. Receptors originate from a man aged 40-55 years with acute or convalescent COVID-19. Both conserved end residues are part of each CDR3. Clone size is given for some rows only: seen once, a few or many times, or a class if the clone is expanded.

clone_size: -
v_call: TRBV19
cdr3_aa: CASGTGVAYEQYF

clone_size: -
v_call: TRBV4-1
cdr3_aa: CASSPQGTDTQYF

clone_size: -
v_call: TRBV4-3
cdr3_aa: CASSGSSGANVLTF

clone_size: -
v_call: TRBV7-3
cdr3_aa: CASSLQTGLRTEAFF

clone_size: -
v_call: TRBV6-1
cdr3_aa: CASSEYGGNSYNSPLHF

clone_size: -
v_call: TRBV6-2/TRBV6-3
cdr3_aa: CASSFQLRISRAYEQYF

clone_size: -
v_call: TRBV13
cdr3_aa: CASSTDSTSGGYGTADTQYF

clone_size: -
v_call: TRBV18
cdr3_aa: CASSLTSGRTYEQYF

clone_size: -
v_call: TRBV5-4
cdr3_aa: CASSQTSIEQFF

clone_size: -
v_call: TRBV27
cdr3_aa: CASSLASLGQPQHF

clone_size: -
v_call: TRBV5-1
cdr3_aa: CASSSGQGHTDTQYF

clone_size: -
v_call: TRBV29-1
cdr3_aa: CSVENNYEQYF

clone_size: -
v_call: TRBV28
cdr3_aa: CATTPGGELFF

clone_size: few
v_call: TRBV6-6
cdr3_aa: CATLYGANVLTF

clone_size: -
v_call: TRBV23-1
cdr3_aa: CASSQEGGANTGELFF

clone_size: few
v_call: TRBV3-1/TRBV3-2
cdr3_aa: CASSQRRGRDLQETQYF

clone_size: once
v_call: TRBV19
cdr3_aa: CASSPTRTGGGNTEAFF

clone_size: -
v_call: TRBV11-2
cdr3_aa: CASSYSGGGHTDTQYF

clone_size: -
v_call: TRBV6-2/TRBV6-3
cdr3_aa: CASSYRLAGDVGELFF

clone_size: -
v_call: TRBV7-9
cdr3_aa: CASSLTPKWGQGSPLHF

clone_size: -
v_call: TRBV28
cdr3_aa: CASSHDSNYGYTF

clone_size: -
v_call: TRBV4-1
cdr3_aa: CASSQRQGAYNEKLFF

clone_size: -
v_call: TRBV12-3/TRBV12-4
cdr3_aa: CASSSEVYNEQFF

clone_size: -
v_call: TRBV19
cdr3_aa: CASSTSSATNEKLFF

clone_size: -
v_call: TRBV27
cdr3_aa: CASSLKGFGYEQYF

clone_size: -
v_call: TRBV28
cdr3_aa: CASVDSVNTEAFF

clone_size: -
v_call: TRBV7-9
cdr3_aa: CASSTTRDIDSNQPQHF

clone_size: -
v_call: TRBV19
cdr3_aa: CASSMAGGHGYTF

clone_size: -
v_call: TRBV6-4
cdr3_aa: CASSAGTANTEAFF